A single TCR beta chain is shown here with its context. The record originates from a study of blood T cell repertoires in COVID-19. Method: immunoSEQ multiplex PCR; TCRdb's copy keeps in-frame clones and lacks some. Of roughly 92,000 clones listed, nearly 90% were seen once; the top ten hold 4.3%. Germline V gives CDR1 SGHDT, CDR2 YYEEEE. This CDR3 spans 16 amino acids. The V segment lost 3 bases and the J segment 0 bases; nucleotides outside the gene matches: 6. Sequenced sample: peripheral blood. The rearrangement links TRBV5-6 to TRBJ1-5, with 7 bases matching TRBD1. This TCR derives from a woman over 75 with active or convalescent COVID-19. The chain's CDR3 is CASSSGTEYSNQPQHF. The CDR3 coding sequence is TGTGCCAGCAGCTCCGGGACAGAGTATAGCAATCAGCCCCAGCATTTT.